Listed here are 29 T cell receptor beta chains from one sample, sequenced in a study of shared clonotypes between healthy human individuals (dated by TCRdb to the early 2020s). Libraries were prepared through the immunoSEQ multiplex PCR assay. TCRdb took over this immuneACCESS table, retaining in-frame rearrangements with V and J assigned. Such tables are incomplete; in checked studies, under half of the missing clones stem from an unresolved V gene, and the remainder is unexplained. Counted in this sample were about 600,000 clones; around 76% of them appeared once. Clones ranked in the top ten supply 12% of the sample. The material sequenced was PBMCs. The source of these receptors is a woman between 35 and 50 years old in good health. Some clones in this sample may be carry-over from other donors' samples.

The gene calls are TRBV5-6 and TRBJ1-2; D is undetermined. Germline values: CDR1 SGHDT, CDR2 YYEEEE. V was shortened by 4 bases and J by 13 bases, with 14 bases between the two germline ends. The CDR3 sequence is 11 residues long. CDR3 DNA: TGTGCCAGCAGCCGTGAGGAAGCCTGCACCTTC. This gives the protein CASSREEACTF.

This clone was counted a few times. V gene TRBV5-1 combines with J gene TRBJ2-7, with 7 bases that match TRBD1. Germline CDR1 reads SGHRS; CDR2 reads YFSETQ. Losses at the gene ends were 3 bases for V and 6 bases for J; bases not matched to a gene: 6. The CDR3 runs to 13 residues. The CDR3 DNA sequence: TGCGCCAGCAGCTCCCGAACAGGGGTCGAGCAGTACTTC. The encoded protein is CASSSRTGVEQYF. The entire variable domain, with the rest obtained from reference TRBV5-1 and TRBJ2-7, is as follows: KAGVTQTPRYLIKTRGQQVTLSCSPISGHRSVSWYQQTPGQGLQFLFEYFSETQRNKGNFPGRFSGRQFSNSRSEMNVSTLELGDSALYLCASSSRTGVEQYFGPGTRLTVT.

A note on this clone: Additional DNA sequences in this sample encode the identical CDR3. The rearrangement joins TRBV5-1 to TRBJ2-3, with D maybe TRBD1 (6 bases). The CDR3 covers 14 residues. The germline CDR1 and CDR2 sequences are SGHRS and YFSETQ. V lost 0 bases to trimming and J lost 4 bases, with 9 bases between them. The CDR3 bases are TGCGCCAGCAGCTTGGGTCAGGGGTCAGATACGCAGTATTTT. Translation gives CASSLGQGSDTQYF. The full variable domain, rest sourced from reference TRBV5-1 and TRBJ2-3, is KAGVTQTPRYLIKTRGQQVTLSCSPISGHRSVSWYQQTPGQGLQFLFEYFSETQRNKGNFPGRFSGRQFSNSRSEMNVSTLELGDSALYLCASSLGQGSDTQYFGPGTRLTVL.

The V call is TRBV5-1, the J call TRBJ2-1; 10 bases map to TRBD2. This CDR3 region has 17 residues. In germline, CDR1 is SGHRS, CDR2 YFSETQ. The CDR3 region is CASEVSSSGSFYNEQFF. DNA of the CDR3: TGCGCTTCGGAGGTCTCGTCTAGCGGGAGTTTCTACAATGAGCAGTTCTTC.

V and J are TRBV7-8 and TRBJ2-5; 7 positions agree with TRBD2. Trimming cost V 5 bases and J 5 bases; bases outside gene matches: 17. This CDR3 region has 17 residues. The germline V gene has CDR1 SGHVS and CDR2 FQNEAQ. The CDR3 region is CASSIRRDYTRRETQYF. DNA of the CDR3: TGTGCCAGCAGCATTCGCCGGGACTACACTCGACGGGAGACCCAGTACTTC.

The CDR3 here is CASSSGASGANVLTF. CDR3 sequence (DNA): TGTGCCAGCAGTTCAGGGGCCTCTGGGGCCAACGTCCTGACTTTC. The J gene is TRBJ2-6, the V gene TRBV5-6, with TRBD1 as a possible D gene (6 bases). CDR1 and CDR2 (germline): SGHDT, YYEEEE. V lost 5 bases and J 0 bases, leaving 9 bases between the germline ends. The CDR3 length is 15 residues.

The chain joins TRBV30 to TRBJ2-7, with 7 bases fitting TRBD2. CDR1 is GTSNPN, CDR2 SVGIG, per germline (reference sequence). This CDR3 has 15 amino acids. The V gene end was trimmed by 3 bases and the J gene end by 2 bases; junction bases not matched to a gene: 10. DNA for the CDR3: TGTGCCTGGAGCGGGGTTAGCGGGTACGCCTACGAGCAGTACTTC. It translates to CAWSGVSGYAYEQYF.

The chain combines TRBV7-2 with TRBJ2-5, with D perhaps matching TRBD2 (6 bases). Per germline, CDR1 SGHTA and CDR2 FQGNSA. Trimming left V 7 bases short and J 7 bases short, with 16 bases between. The CDR3 consists of 13 residues. The CDR3 nucleotides read TGTGCCAGCATTCGGGGGAGTGGTGGGACCCAGTACTTC. It translates to CASIRGSGGTQYF.

This clone was counted ten times or more. The chain couples TRBV29-1 to TRBJ1-1; 7 bases align to TRBD1. The CDR3 contains 15 residues. V was pared by 4 bases and J by 0 bases, with 8 bases of the junction left unmatched. Germline V CDR1 and CDR2: SQVTM, ANQGSEA. The CDR3 loop is CSVGAYRGMNTEAFF. The CDR3, as DNA: TGCAGCGTTGGGGCATACAGGGGCATGAACACTGAAGCTTTCTTT.

This chain links TRBV7-6 with TRBJ2-1, with a possible D match to TRBD2 (5 bases). The germline V gene has CDR1 SGHVS and CDR2 FNYEAQ. CDR3 length equals 15 residues. Trimming cost V 5 bases and J 7 bases, with 18 bases left between them. The CDR3 reads CASSRRYGRFNEQFF. The DNA for the CDR3 is TGTGCCAGCAGCCGGAGGTACGGCAGGTTTAATGAGCAGTTCTTC.

This chain joins TRBV6-5 and TRBJ1-1; D unresolved. With 6 bases removed from V and 2 bases from J, the gap between germline ends came to 4 bases. The CDR3 has 11 residues. The germline gives CDR1 MNHEY, CDR2 SVGAGI. The DNA of the CDR3 is TGTGCCAGCAGGCTTAACACTGAAGCTTTCTTT. This translates into CASRLNTEAFF.

The chain has TRBV5-1 and TRBJ1-1; D gene unclear. The V gene's germline CDR1 is SGHRS and CDR2 YFSETQ. This CDR3 is 15 amino acids long. V was trimmed by 8 bases and J by 1 base, leaving 18 bases between them. This chain's CDR3 is CASREGGMTNTEAFF. The DNA for the CDR3 is TGCGCCAGTCGAGAGGGAGGGATGACGAACACTGAAGCTTTCTTT.

The rearrangement uses TRBV7-9 and TRBJ2-7, with 9 positions matching TRBD2. In germline, CDR1 is SEHNR, CDR2 FQNEAQ (reference sequence). Trimming cost V 5 bases and J 5 bases; bases outside gene matches: 7. The CDR3 is 14 residues long. The CDR3 is CASSHSGSINEQYF. The CDR3 DNA follows: TGTGCCAGCAGCCATAGCGGGAGTATCAACGAGCAGTACTTC.

This clone was counted a single time. V usage is TRBV4-2 and J usage is TRBJ2-7, with D uncertain. The CDR3 totals 15 residues. V lost 4 bases and J lost 2, with 15 bases in between. Germline assignment: CDR1 LGHNA and CDR2 YNFKEQ. The CDR3 region has the DNA TGTGCCAGCAGCCCAGATAAGGACGGAGCCTACGAGCAGTACTTC. Translating gives CASSPDKDGAYEQYF.

V usage is TRBV5-1 and J usage is TRBJ2-5, with 14 bases identical to TRBD2. Germline assignment: CDR1 SGHRS and CDR2 YFSETQ. After removal of 4 bases from V and 7 bases from J, the junction contained 6 bases not matched to a gene. The CDR3 is 15 amino acids. In DNA form, the CDR3 reads TGCGCCAGCAGCCAGGGACTAGCGGGAGAGAGGACCCAGTACTTC. Its protein product is CASSQGLAGERTQYF.

This rearrangement joins TRBV5-4 to TRBJ2-3; TRBD1 matches at 7 bases. J lost 9 bases, V lost 4 bases, and 14 bases had no gene match. Germline V gene data show CDR1 as SGHNT and CDR2 as YYREEE (reference sequence). The CDR3 spans 15 residues. CDR3 sequence: CASSGGQHISLTQYF. In nucleotides, the CDR3 is TGTGCCAGCAGCGGGGGACAGCACATATCATTGACGCAGTATTTT.

This chain links TRBV7-2 with TRBJ2-7; TRBD1 aligns across 10 bases. Germline CDR1 SGHTA, CDR2 FQGNSA. V shed 6 bases and J 2 bases; nucleotides not matched to a gene: 4. CDR3 size: 14 residues. As DNA, the CDR3 is TGTGCCAGCAGGGAGGGACAGGGGCCCTACGAGCAGTACTTC. It translates to CASREGQGPYEQYF.

The rearrangement joins TRBV30 to TRBJ2-1; TRBD2 matches at 7 bases. The CDR3 consists of 14 residues. Losses at the gene ends were 1 base for V and 5 bases for J; bases not matched to a gene: 5. CDR1 is GTSNPN and CDR2 is SVGIG in the germline V gene (reference sequence). As DNA, the CDR3 is TGTGCCTGGAGTGAGGTAGCGGGCAACAATGAGCAGTTCTTC. Encoded protein: CAWSEVAGNNEQFF.

The chain links TRBV7-9 to TRBJ1-5; D may be TRBD1 (5 bases). This CDR3 contains 14 residues. Trimming removed 5 bases from V and 6 bases from J, with 14 bases in between. Per the germline V gene, CDR1 is SEHNR and CDR2 is FQNEAQ (reference sequence). The CDR3 spells CASSPGGISQPQHF. CDR3 bases: TGTGCCAGCAGCCCTGGGGGGATAAGTCAGCCCCAGCATTTT.

Comments on this clone: It is likely a read error: a sequence one base away is far more abundant. The sample holds other DNA sequences that translate to the same CDR3. The chain has TRBV30 and TRBJ2-2; maybe TRBD2 (6 bases). The CDR3 covers 15 residues. V lost 2 bases and J lost 0, with 10 bases in between. The germline gives CDR1 GTSNPN, CDR2 SVGIG (reference sequence). The CDR3 loop reads CAWSPGLANTGELFF. The CDR3 DNA reads as TGTGCCTGGAGTCCGGGACTCGCGAACACCGGGGAGCTGTTTTTT. The variable domain in full, completed from reference TRBV30 and TRBJ2-2, reads SQTIHQWPATLVQPVGSPLSLECTVEGTSNPNLYWYRQAAGRGLQLLFYSVGIGQISSEVPQNLSASRPQDRQFILSSKKLLLSDSGFYLCAWSPGLANTGELFFGEGSRLTVL.

The V and J genes are TRBV11-1 and TRBJ2-7; no reliable D call. The CDR3 loop spans 15 amino acids. V was pared by 3 bases and J by 0 bases, with 12 bases between. In germline, CDR1 is SGHAT, CDR2 FQDESV (reference sequence). The CDR3 is CASSFGQTSSYEQYF. CDR3 coding DNA: TGTGCCAGCAGCTTCGGGCAGACCAGCTCCTACGAGCAGTACTTC.

This clone showed up just a few times. The CDR3 DNA sequence: TGTGCCAGCAGTTCCGCCGTTGGGGCCAACGTCCTGACTTTC. Translation: CASSSAVGANVLTF. This chain links TRBV6-5 with TRBJ2-6, with no clear D. The CDR3 runs 14 residues. V was clipped by 4 bases and J by 3 bases, with 7 bases between them. The germline CDR1 and CDR2 sequences are MNHEY and SVGAGI.

Comment on this clone: Since a much larger clone is just one base distant, this may be a read error. CDR3 loop: CASNQDITGSGGYTF. The CDR3, as DNA: TGCGCCAGCAACCAAGATATTACAGGATCAGGGGGCTACACCTTC. The chain carries TRBV4-1 and TRBJ1-2, with D perhaps matching TRBD1 (5 bases). Germline values: CDR1 MGHRA, CDR2 YSYEKL. The CDR3 runs 15 residues.

This clone was observed a single time. The gene calls are TRBV27 and TRBJ2-1; D tentatively reads TRBD1 or TRBD2 (6 bases each). This CDR3 contains 13 residues. V lost 5 bases to trimming and J lost 9 bases, with 14 bases between them. Germline CDR1 is MNHEY and CDR2 is SMNVEV (reference sequence). The CDR3 loop reads CASSPRLGGEQFF. CDR3 nucleotide sequence: TGTGCCAGCAGTCCTCGACTAGGGGGTGAGCAGTTCTTC.

As regards this clone: Since a much larger clone is just one base distant, this may be a read error. This sequence joins TRBV30 and TRBJ2-5; D is possibly TRBD2 (6 bases). The CDR3 runs to 12 residues. The V gene's germline CDR1 is GTSNPN and CDR2 SVGIG (reference sequence). Trimming shortened V by 0 bases and J by 7 bases, and 9 bases separated the two germline ends. CDR3 loop: CAWSVLGGTQYF. The CDR3 DNA reads TGTGCCTGGAGTGTATTGGGAGGGACCCAGTACTTC.

The chain links TRBV13 to TRBJ2-3, with a weak D call TRBD2 (5 bases). The germline V and J ends were trimmed by 6 bases and 1 base, with 20 bases remaining between them. CDR1 is PRHDT, CDR2 FYEKMQ, per germline (reference sequence). This CDR3 has 17 residues. The CDR3 region is CASRPRNGGSGTDTQYF. CDR3 nucleotides: TGTGCCAGCAGGCCCCGTAATGGAGGTAGCGGCACAGATACGCAGTATTTT. The whole variable domain, filled in from reference TRBV13 and TRBJ2-3, reads AAGVIQSPRHLIKEKRETATLKCYPIPRHDTVYWYQQGPGQDPQFLISFYEKMQSDKGSIPDRFSAQQFSDYHSELNMSSLELGDSALYFCASRPRNGGSGTDTQYFGPGTRLTVL.

V and J are TRBV2 and TRBJ1-4; unclear D gene. The germline V gene encodes CDR1 SNHLY and CDR2 FYNNEI. The CDR3 spans 13 residues. Trimming left V 1 base short and J 9 bases short, with 9 bases between. The chain's CDR3 is CASSEGGSKKLFF. CDR3 DNA sequence: TGTGCCAGCAGTGAAGGGGGTTCTAAAAAACTGTTTTTT.

The chain uses TRBV5-6 and TRBJ2-1; 8 bases line up with TRBD2. The CDR3 extends over 17 amino acids. V dropped 2 bases and J dropped 6; count of bases not matched to a gene: 13. Germline-derived CDR1 and CDR2 are SGHDT and YYEEEE. In DNA form, the CDR3 reads TGTGCCAGCAGCTTCAGCCACGGGACTAGGCGGCGCAATGAGCAGTTCTTC. Translating it yields CASSFSHGTRRRNEQFF.

The V gene is TRBV19, the J gene TRBJ1-1; TRBD1 aligns across 8 bases. CDR3 size: 10 residues. After removal of 8 bases from V and 12 bases from J, the junction contained 5 bases not matched to a gene. In germline, CDR1 is LNHDA, CDR2 SQIVND (reference sequence). The CDR3 region is CASSQGATFF. The CDR3 DNA reads as TGTGCCAGTTCTCAGGGGGCGACTTTCTTT. Based on the CDR3 plus reference TRBV19 and TRBJ1-1, the full variable domain is DGGITQSPKYLFRKEGQNVTLSCEQNLNHDAMYWYRQDPGQGLRLIYYSQIVNDFQKGDIAEGYSVSREKKESFPLTVTSAQKNPTAFYLCASSQGATFFGQGTRLTVV.